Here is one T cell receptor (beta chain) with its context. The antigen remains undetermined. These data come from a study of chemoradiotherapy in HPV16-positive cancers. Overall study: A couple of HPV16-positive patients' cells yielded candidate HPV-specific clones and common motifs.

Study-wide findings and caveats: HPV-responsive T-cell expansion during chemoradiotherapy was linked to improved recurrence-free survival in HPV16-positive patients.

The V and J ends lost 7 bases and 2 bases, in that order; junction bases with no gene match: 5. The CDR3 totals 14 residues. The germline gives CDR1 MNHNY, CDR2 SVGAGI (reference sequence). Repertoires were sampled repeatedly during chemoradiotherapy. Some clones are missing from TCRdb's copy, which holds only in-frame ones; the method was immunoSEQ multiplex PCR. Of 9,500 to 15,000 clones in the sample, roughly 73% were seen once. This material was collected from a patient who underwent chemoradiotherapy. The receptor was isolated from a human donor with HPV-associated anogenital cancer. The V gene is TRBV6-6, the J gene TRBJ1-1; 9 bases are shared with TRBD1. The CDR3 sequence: CASKPDRGNTEAFF. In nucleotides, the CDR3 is TGTGCCAGCAAACCGGACAGGGGAAACACTGAAGCTTTCTTT.